This T cell receptor (beta chain) comes out of a study of long-term antiretroviral therapy in people with HIV. Study results and limitations: ART-treated samples gained diversity yet remained below transplant donor controls. Repertoires with HIV possessed tighter CDR3 length spans than those of controls.

About this clone: Its antigen is unidentified.

Running of the v3.0 immunoSEQ assay took place at survey level. Assay: immunoSEQ multiplex PCR; the TCRdb copy retains only in-frame clones and omits some. Of about 24,000 clones in the sample, just under 85% were seen once. This CDR3 contains 15 residues. Per the germline V gene, CDR1 is SQVTM and CDR2 is ANQGSEA. The junction had 7 bases not matched to a gene; V was cut back by 7 bases and J by 0 bases. This TCR was sampled from a man aged 25-40 years with HIV. The rearrangement links TRBV29-1 to TRBJ2-2; TRBD1 agrees at 8 bases. Sample: unsorted PBMCs, taken 0.7 years before starting antiretroviral therapy. As DNA, the CDR3 is TGCAGCGGGGACAGGTCCAAAACGAACACCGGGGAGCTGTTTTTT. As protein: CSGDRSKTNTGELFF.